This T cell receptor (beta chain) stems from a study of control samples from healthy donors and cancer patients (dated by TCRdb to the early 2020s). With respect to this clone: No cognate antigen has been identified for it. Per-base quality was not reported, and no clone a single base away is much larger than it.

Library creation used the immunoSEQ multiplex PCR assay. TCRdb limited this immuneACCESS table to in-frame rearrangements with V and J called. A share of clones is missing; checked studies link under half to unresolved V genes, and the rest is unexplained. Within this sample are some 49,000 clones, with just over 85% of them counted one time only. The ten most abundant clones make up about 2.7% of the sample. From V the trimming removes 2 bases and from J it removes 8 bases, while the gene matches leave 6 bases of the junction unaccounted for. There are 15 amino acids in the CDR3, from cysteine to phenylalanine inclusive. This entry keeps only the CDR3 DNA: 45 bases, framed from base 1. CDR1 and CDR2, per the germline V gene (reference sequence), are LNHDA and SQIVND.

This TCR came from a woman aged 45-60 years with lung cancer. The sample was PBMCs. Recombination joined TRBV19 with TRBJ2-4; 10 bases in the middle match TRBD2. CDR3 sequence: CASSIQRGGVYIQYF. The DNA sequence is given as TGTGCCAGTAGTATACAGCGGGGGGGCGTATACATTCAGTACTTC.